This T cell receptor (beta chain) was observed in a study of monozygotic twins with inflammatory bowel disease. Study results and caveats: IBD patients showed reduced TCRbeta diversity (inverse Simpson) versus healthy co-twins.

Following a re-call of the 5' RACE reads, TCRdb has one entry per CDR3 protein and lacks DNA. Its clone listing holds under 150,000 distinct CDR3 sequences. Concerning this clonotype: Its antigen remains unknown.

The CDR3 runs 13 residues. The germline V gene has CDR1 DFQATT and CDR2 SNEGSKA (reference sequence). The clonotype was recovered from a human donor with ulcerative colitis or Crohn's disease, or a healthy co-twin of an affected twin (not recorded which). Sequenced: blood. The V and J genes are TRBV20-1 and TRBJ1-1; the TCRdb D gene call, TRBD1, has no DNA to confirm it. The CDR3: CSATRTGLTEAFF.